This T cell receptor beta chain was sequenced during a study of CD4 T cells in relation to SARS-CoV-2 and coronaviruses. Study summary: PBMCs were cultured with antigen for roughly 9 days before TCR beta sequencing.

TCRdb's copy holds only in-frame clones and misses some; the assay was immunoSEQ multiplex PCR. This repertoire shows some 19,000 clones, over 70% found once; its top ten account for about 23%. Before the COVID-19 pandemic, during about 2011-2019, CD4+ T cells were taken from unexposed donors. Isolation of CD4+ T cells took place after roughly nine days in culture. Note on this clone: Antigen: not known.

The V gene's germline CDR1 is SGHRS and CDR2 YFSETQ. V shed 2 bases and J 0 bases; nucleotides not matched to a gene: 3. There are 16 residues in the CDR3. The receptor's source is a human donor in good health. Sequenced sample: CD4+ T cells from PBMCs, cultured in vitro. This chain joins TRBV5-1 and TRBJ2-7; 12 nucleotides agree with TRBD2. DNA for the CDR3: TGCGCCAGCAGCTTTAGGACTAGCGGGAACTCCTACGAGCAGTACTTC. As protein: CASSFRTSGNSYEQYF.